The clone carrying this T cell receptor beta chain is medium-sized (0.01 to 0.1%) in the sample. Its antigen remains unknown. The size of this beta chain means little, since it is a stray read in a library made for alpha chains. The V and J ends lost 5 bases and 5 bases respectively, with 16 bases between them. CDR3 length: 14 residues. Per the germline V gene, CDR1 is SGHAT and CDR2 is FQNNGV. The data belong to a study of spatial heterogeneity in lung cancer. The overall study: Counts of TCR transcripts in tumor regions tracked strongly with a T cell module score that came from matched bulk RNA-seq.

TCRdb re-derived calls from the 5' RACE reads in MiXCR, one entry per CDR3 protein. The sample holds around 10,000 distinct CDR3 sequences; around an eighth are singletons and the top ten take roughly an eighth. This sample's time point: sample taken at primary tumor resection. Whole RNA from tumor, nontumor lung or frozen PBMC was sequenced unsorted. Overall study findings and caveats: Tumors with more nonsynonymous mutations had more expanded intratumoral alpha and beta TCRs. Alpha chain coverage of tumor T cells was estimated at roughly 6.9%, and beta chain coverage at about 13%.

This receptor was identified in a male donor with early-stage non-small cell lung cancer. The V gene is TRBV11-2, the J gene TRBJ2-7; D is uncertain. The sample in question was lung tumor tissue, obtained at surgery. CDR3 region: CASSLDGVLDEQYF. CDR3 DNA: TGTGCCAGCAGCCTGGACGGTGTATTGGACGAGCAGTACTTC.